This is a list of T cell receptor beta chains from one sample in a study of OX40 agonist ivuxolimab in advanced cancers. The assay was immunoSEQ multiplex PCR, and TCRdb's table has in-frame clones only and misses some. This repertoire shows about 58,000 clones, about 90% found once; its top ten account for approximately 4.2%. The sequencing here drew on CD4+ or CD8+ T cells sorted from blood, taken in a trial of the OX40 agonist ivuxolimab. These receptor sequences come from an adult with an advanced solid tumor such as melanoma, head and neck, liver or kidney cancer. Each CDR3 is given with its conserved first and last residue. The D gene is left open where the match is weak. Rows give clone size only sometimes, using once, few, many, or a class for an expanded clone.

v_call,j_call,clone_size,d_call,cdr3_nt,cdr3_aa
TRBV9,TRBJ2-5,-,-,TGTGCCAGCAGCGCCGATATGACAGGCGGCCTTCAAGAGACCCAGTACTTC,CASSADMTGGLQETQYF
TRBV18,TRBJ1-5,-,-,TGTGCCAGCTCACACGAGGATCAGCCCCAGCATTTT,CASSHEDQPQHF
TRBV6-1,TRBJ2-7,-,TRBD1,TGTGCCAGCAGTGATAGTGGGACAGCCCTTGGTTACTACGAGCAGTACTTC,CASSDSGTALGYYEQYF
TRBV28,TRBJ2-3,-,TRBD2,TGTGCCAGCAGTTTAGTCGGGTCCCTAGCGGGAAGGACAGATACGCAGTATTTT,CASSLVGSLAGRTDTQYF
TRBV7-2,TRBJ2-7,-,-,TGTGCCAGCAGCTTGGTCTCCTACGAGCAGTACTTC,CASSLVSYEQYF
TRBV5-1,TRBJ2-7,-,-,TGCGCCAGCAGCTTGGCCATTGGGACCCTATACGAGCAGTACTTC,CASSLAIGTLYEQYF
TRBV11-2,TRBJ2-4,-,TRBD2,TGTGCCAGCAGCGACCGTAGCGGGAGTTTAGCCAAAAACATTCAGTACTTC,CASSDRSGSLAKNIQYF
TRBV14,TRBJ2-1,once,TRBD1,TGTGCCAGCAGCCAAGAGCGGGGTGGGAGGACAGGGAAGGGAGCGGAGACTTACAATGAGCAGTTCTTC,CASSQERGGRTGKGAETYNEQFF
TRBV7-9,TRBJ2-1,-,TRBD2,TGTGCCAGCAGCCCCGGGACTACCTACAATGAGCAGTTCTTC,CASSPGTTYNEQFF
TRBV7-9,TRBJ1-3,-,-,TGTGCCAGCAGCCCTACTACAACATATTACGGAAACACCATATATTTT,CASSPTTTYYGNTIYF
TRBV7-7,TRBJ2-7,-,TRBD2,TGTGCCAGCAGCCAACTAGCGGGTCCCTCCTACGAGCAGTACTTC,CASSQLAGPSYEQYF
TRBV2,TRBJ2-3,few,-,TGTGCCAGCAGTGAAGGCCCTGGTCCGAGGGATACGCAGTATTTT,CASSEGPGPRDTQYF
TRBV19,TRBJ1-1,-,-,TGTGCCAGTAGTATTGAACACTTGAACACTGAAGCTTTCTTT,CASSIEHLNTEAFF
TRBV6-5,TRBJ2-2,-,TRBD2,TGTGCCAGCAGTTGGGGACTAGCGGGAACCGGGGAGCTGTTTTTT,CASSWGLAGTGELFF
TRBV5-8,TRBJ2-1,-,-,TGTGCCAGCAGCTTAAGCTCCTACAATGAGCAGTTCTTC,CASSLSSYNEQFF
TRBV27,TRBJ2-1,-,-,TGTGCCAGCAGTTTATCGAACCCGGGACTTGAGCAGTTCTTC,CASSLSNPGLEQFF
TRBV9,TRBJ2-7,-,-,TGTGCCAGCAGCGTAGACGGCACCCCAACCTATAGCGAGCAGTACTTC,CASSVDGTPTYSEQYF
TRBV11-2,TRBJ2-7,-,TRBD2,TGTGCCAGCAGCTGGGACTACTCCTACGAGCAGTACTTC,CASSWDYSYEQYF
TRBV25-1,TRBJ2-1,-,-,TGTGCCAGCAGTGAAGGACAACGGTACAATGAGCAGTTCTTC,CASSEGQRYNEQFF
TRBV28,TRBJ1-3,-,-,TGTGCCAGCAGTTTCAGGACAACTGGAAACACCATATATTTT,CASSFRTTGNTIYF
TRBV4-1,TRBJ2-5,-,TRBD2,TGCGCCAGCAGCCAAGGTACTCTAGCGGGAGGGCCGGGAGAGACCCAGTACTTC,CASSQGTLAGGPGETQYF
TRBV5-5,TRBJ1-5,-,-,TGTGCCAGCAGCTTAGGACGGAGCAATCAGCCCCAGCATTTT,CASSLGRSNQPQHF
TRBV6-5,TRBJ1-1,-,TRBD1,TGTGCCAGCAGTCACGACAGGGGTTTGAACACTGAAGCTTTCTTT,CASSHDRGLNTEAFF
TRBV7-9,TRBJ2-1,-,TRBD2,TGTGCCAGCAGCAATCTAGCGGGAGTACTGGATGAGCAGTTCTTC,CASSNLAGVLDEQFF
TRBV6-6,TRBJ1-1,once,-,TGTGCCAGCAGTTACCTCAGTGAAGCTTTCTTT,CASSYLSEAFF
TRBV9,TRBJ2-2,-,-,TGTGCCAGCAGCGCCTCGGGAGCCACGAACACCGGGGAGCTGTTTTTT,CASSASGATNTGELFF
TRBV5-6,TRBJ1-3,once,-,TGTGCCAGCAGCCCGGAGTACGGAAACACCATATATTTT,CASSPEYGNTIYF
TRBV4-1,TRBJ2-7,-,TRBD2,TGCGCCAGCAGCCAGACTAGCGGAACCCGAGGTTACGAGCAGTACTTC,CASSQTSGTRGYEQYF
TRBV28,TRBJ1-2,-,-,TGTGCCAGCAGTCTGACCGTTGTTTATGGCTACACCTTC,CASSLTVVYGYTF
TRBV7-9,TRBJ2-7,-,TRBD1,TGTGCCAGCAGCTTAAGGGACAGGGGCTACGAGCAGTACTTC,CASSLRDRGYEQYF
TRBV19,TRBJ1-1,-,-,TGTGCCAGTAGTCAGGGGAACACTGAAGCTTTCTTT,CASSQGNTEAFF
TRBV7-3,TRBJ2-3,-,-,TGTGCCAGCAGCTCTCCAGGGTATGGGACAGATACGCAGTATTTT,CASSSPGYGTDTQYF
TRBV4-3,TRBJ2-1,-,TRBD2,TGCGCCAGCAGCCAAGATAGGGCGGGAGGTGCTTACAATGAGCAGTTCTTC,CASSQDRAGGAYNEQFF
TRBV19,TRBJ1-5,-,-,TGTGCCAGTAGAGGGACTCTTATGGGCAATCAGCCCCAGCATTTT,CASRGTLMGNQPQHF
TRBV5-4,TRBJ2-2,-,-,TGTGCCAGCAGCTTGCTGGGCACCGGGGAGCTGTTTTTT,CASSLLGTGELFF
TRBV29-1,TRBJ2-3,-,-,TGCAGCGGCACGACCACCTCCACAGATACGCAGTATTTT,CSGTTTSTDTQYF
TRBV7-3,TRBJ2-4,once,-,TGTGCCAGCAGTCTCTGGGCAGGGGACATTCAGTACTTC,CASSLWAGDIQYF
TRBV7-2,TRBJ2-2,once,-,TGTGCCAGCAGCTTAGCGGCTACCGGGGAGCTGTTTTTT,CASSLAATGELFF
TRBV5-8,TRBJ2-7,-,-,TGTGCCAGCAGCTTGCCAGGGGACCTCTACGAGCAGTACTTC,CASSLPGDLYEQYF
TRBV5-6,TRBJ2-5,-,-,TGTGCCAGCAGCTTAAGGGCAGGGTGGGAGACCCAGTACTTC,CASSLRAGWETQYF
TRBV19,TRBJ1-1,-,TRBD1,TGTGCCAGTAGTATTCCGGGGACAGTCCAGGAAGCTTTCTTT,CASSIPGTVQEAFF
TRBV7-2,TRBJ2-7,-,TRBD1,TGTGCCAGCAGCGCAAAGACAGGGATTAATTCCTACGAGCAGTACTTC,CASSAKTGINSYEQYF
TRBV9,TRBJ1-1,-,-,TGTGCCAGCACCCGTGGGGTCATCAACACTGAAGCTTTCTTT,CASTRGVINTEAFF
TRBV2,TRBJ2-3,-,TRBD2,TGTGCCAGCAGTGAAGCGCTCCCATGGACAGCGACTAGCGGGAGGAGCACAGATACGCAGTATTTT,CASSEALPWTATSGRSTDTQYF
TRBV11-2,TRBJ1-2,few,TRBD1,TGTGCCAGCAGCTTAGACCCTGGACAGGATGGCTACACCTTC,CASSLDPGQDGYTF
TRBV6-5,TRBJ2-3,once,-,TGTGCCAGCAGTTACTCTAACACAGATACGCAGTATTTT,CASSYSNTDTQYF
TRBV19,TRBJ2-1,-,TRBD2,TGTGCCAGTAGTATAGCTAGCGGGAGGGCTTTGCCTGAGCAGTTCTTC,CASSIASGRALPEQFF
TRBV7-3,TRBJ2-3,once,-,TGTGCCAGCAGCTTAGTAGAGGGGAGAGATACGCAGTATTTT,CASSLVEGRDTQYF
TRBV11-2,TRBJ2-3,-,-,TGTGCCAGCAGTCTCTCCGGGGGCACAGATACGCAGTATTTT,CASSLSGGTDTQYF
TRBV2,TRBJ2-1,once,-,TGTGCCAGCAGTGATATCCCTAGCTCCTACAATGAGCAGTTCTTC,CASSDIPSSYNEQFF
TRBV5-1,TRBJ2-1,-,-,TGCGCCAGCAGCTTGGTGGGACTTAGCTCCTACAATGAGCAGTTCTTC,CASSLVGLSSYNEQFF
TRBV11-2,TRBJ1-2,-,TRBD1,TGTGCCAGCAGCTTAGTGCCCGGGACAGGGTTCTACTATGGCTACACCTTC,CASSLVPGTGFYYGYTF
TRBV25-1,TRBJ2-3,-,-,TGTGCCAGCAGTGAATATGGGGCAGGGGCAGATACGCAGTATTTT,CASSEYGAGADTQYF
TRBV6-6,TRBJ2-1,-,TRBD2,TGTGCCAGCAGTTACCTGGGACTAGGCAATGAGCAGTTCTTC,CASSYLGLGNEQFF
TRBV27,TRBJ1-5,-,-,TGTGCCAGCAGTCCCCGCGGATCCAATCAGCCCCAGCATTTT,CASSPRGSNQPQHF
TRBV10-3,TRBJ2-1,-,-,TGTGCCATCAGTGAGTCGACGACTAGGCTACACAATGAGCAGTTCTTC,CAISESTTRLHNEQFF
TRBV4-2,TRBJ1-1,-,-,TGTGCCAGCAGCCAGAAAATGGTCCTCCCTGGTCTCGCCACTGAAGCTTTCTTT,CASSQKMVLPGLATEAFF
TRBV7-6,TRBJ2-3,-,-,TGTGCCAGCAGTATGGGCCTGACCCAAAGCACAGATACGCAGTATTTT,CASSMGLTQSTDTQYF
TRBV5-1,TRBJ2-1,-,TRBD2,TGCGCCAGCAGCTTGGGTAGCGGAGGGGAGGGGGAGCAGTTCTTC,CASSLGSGGEGEQFF